This TCR beta chain was sequenced during a study of CD8 T cells in Susac syndrome. The CDR3 is 14 residues long. The germline V gene has CDR1 LGHNA and CDR2 YSLEER. V shed 0 bases and J shed 2 bases, with 7 bases lying between them. With random hexamers, reverse transcription was performed on about 0.45 to 1 ug of RNA. Across 54 Vbeta and 13 Jbeta, TCR beta CDR3 was amplified with immunoSEQ multiplex PCR. TCRdb passed the immunoSEQ multiplex PCR reads through MiXCR, listing each CDR3 protein once. The sample carries around 79,000 distinct CDR3 sequences, roughly 95% recorded once. Blood CD8+ and CD4+ T cells underwent high-throughput TCR beta sequencing.

The receptor comes from a human donor with multiple sclerosis. The rearrangement uses TRBV4-3 and TRBJ2-5; D could derive from TRBD1 or TRBD2 (5 bases each). Sequenced material: CD8+ T cells from PBMCs. The CDR3 loop reads CASSQDWGQETQYF. The DNA of the CDR3 is TGCGCCAGCAGCCAAGATTGGGGGCAAGAGACCCAGTACTTC.